This T cell receptor (beta chain) was found in a study of cytomegalovirus exposure and HLA in healthy donors. Overall study results and limits: Generally TCR sequences proved uncommon, though certain public TCRs appeared in numerous donors.

Donors came from a validation cohort of about 110 subjects, distinct from the first 666-subject cohort. Regarding this clone: Its specificity is not known.

Measured with immunoSEQ multiplex PCR; TCRdb has only the in-frame clones, and not every one. Of 55,000 to 65,000 clones listed, roughly 90% are singletons. The V end lost 1 base, the J end lost 1 base, and 14 bases lay between the germline ends. This CDR3 region has 17 residues. Germline lookup yields CDR1 LNHDA and CDR2 SQIVND (reference sequence). The sequencing sample was made of PBMCs. The V call is TRBV19, the J call TRBJ1-5; D may be TRBD1 (5 bases). This receptor was identified in a young man in good health and CMV-seronegative. CDR3 sequence reads: CASSIGSGKGSNQPQHF. The CDR3 nucleotides are TGTGCCAGTAGTATAGGTTCAGGGAAGGGGAGCAATCAGCCCCAGCATTTT.